Listed here is a single TCR beta chain. Its antigen is still unknown. Ipilimumab, 1 mg/kg, started 14 to 28 days after autologous transplant. Patients got 3 mg/kg IV nivolumab weeks 1, 4, 7, 10, then biweekly through week 26. These data come from a study of ipilimumab plus nivolumab after autologous stem cell transplantation. Study observations and caveats: Per the authors, repertoire, Treg and microbiota data justify further study.

The CDR3 is 19 amino acids. Germline CDR1 is SGHAT and CDR2 is FQNNGV. With 4 bases clipped from V and 1 base from J, the junction kept 12 bases outside the gene matches. TCRdb's table, derived via immunoSEQ multiplex PCR, lists solely in-frame clones and lacks some. The sample lists 15,000 or so clones, roughly four fifths occurring once. The source was PBMCs, collected in a trial of ipilimumab plus nivolumab as post-transplant consolidation. V and J are TRBV11-2 and TRBJ2-4; 11 positions agree with TRBD2. The clonotype comes from a male donor with diffuse large B-cell lymphoma. The CDR3 nucleotides read TGTGCCAGCAGCTCCGAGGTAGCGGGAGGGCCTGGTGCCAAAAACATTCAGTACTTC. This codes for CASSSEVAGGPGAKNIQYF.